Sequencing of this TCR beta chain was carried out in a study of Graves' ophthalmopathy and Graves' hyperthyroidism. Study summary: Calling hyperthyroidism stable required that no ophthalmopathy show up within 18 months of follow-up.

This clonotype was counted a few times. Its antigen remains unknown. V lost 0 bases, J lost 0 bases, and 11 bases stayed unmatched. The CDR3 covers 18 residues. CDR1 and CDR2 from the germline V gene are SNHLY and FYNNEI. RNA transcripts yielded amplified TCR beta CDR3 regions. The first round was an RT-PCR with HTBI primers, and the second round was a multiplex PCR. TCRdb used MiXCR to reprocess the multiplex PCR reads, holding one entry per CDR3 protein. Here the sample spans approximately 1.2 million distinct CDR3 sequences, less than 45% being singletons. In this cohort, patients with other autoimmune diseases, uncontrolled infections, pregnancy or lactation were excluded. It was on clinical symptoms, serum thyroxine, TRAb, thyroid ultrasound and orbital computed tomography that diagnosis relied. General study points: Ophthalmopathy progression was predicted by the model at roughly 69% sensitivity and 72.22% specificity.

The chain has TRBV2 and TRBJ2-7, with 7 bases matching TRBD2. The sequenced sample was peripheral blood or thyroid tissue (not recorded which). The sequence derives from an adult man with Graves' hyperthyroidism. The CDR3 loop reads CASSEARRGRESSYEQYF. For the CDR3, the DNA is TGTGCCAGCAGTGAAGCGAGGCGTGGGAGGGAGAGCTCCTACGAGCAGTACTTC.